This T cell receptor beta chain was recovered during a study of cytomegalovirus exposure and HLA in healthy donors. This CDR3 region has 19 residues. With V trimmed by 1 base and J by 1 base, 13 bases remained unmatched. The germline V gene has CDR1 SGHVS and CDR2 FQNEAQ. Primers for the PCR totalled 60 Vbeta and 13 Jbeta. The data were produced by immunoSEQ multiplex PCR, yet TCRdb's version contains in-frame clones alone and is incomplete. This sample carries a few hundred thousand clones, roughly two thirds of them seen once, and the ten largest clones take under 3%. This clone was seen a few times.

The clonotype was recovered from a female donor in good health and CMV-seronegative. The specimen was PBMCs. The chain uses TRBV7-8 and TRBJ2-1; 7 bases are shared with TRBD2. The CDR3 protein is CASSLEGREWARSYNEQFF. CDR3 in DNA: TGTGCCAGCAGCTTAGAGGGGCGGGAGTGGGCGCGGTCCTACAATGAGCAGTTCTTC.